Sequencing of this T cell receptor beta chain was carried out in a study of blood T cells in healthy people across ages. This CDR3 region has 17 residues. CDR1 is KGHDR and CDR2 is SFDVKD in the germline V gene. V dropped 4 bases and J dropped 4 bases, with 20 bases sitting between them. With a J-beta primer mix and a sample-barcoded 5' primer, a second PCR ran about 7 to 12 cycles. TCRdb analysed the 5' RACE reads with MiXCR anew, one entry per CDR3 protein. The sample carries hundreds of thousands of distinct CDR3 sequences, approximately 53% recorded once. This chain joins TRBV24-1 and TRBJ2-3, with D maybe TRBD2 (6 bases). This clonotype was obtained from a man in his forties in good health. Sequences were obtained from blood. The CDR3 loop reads CATSDLRWGVGADTQYF. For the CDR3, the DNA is TGTGCCACCAGTGACCTCCGTTGGGGGGTTGGCGCAGATACGCAGTATTTT.